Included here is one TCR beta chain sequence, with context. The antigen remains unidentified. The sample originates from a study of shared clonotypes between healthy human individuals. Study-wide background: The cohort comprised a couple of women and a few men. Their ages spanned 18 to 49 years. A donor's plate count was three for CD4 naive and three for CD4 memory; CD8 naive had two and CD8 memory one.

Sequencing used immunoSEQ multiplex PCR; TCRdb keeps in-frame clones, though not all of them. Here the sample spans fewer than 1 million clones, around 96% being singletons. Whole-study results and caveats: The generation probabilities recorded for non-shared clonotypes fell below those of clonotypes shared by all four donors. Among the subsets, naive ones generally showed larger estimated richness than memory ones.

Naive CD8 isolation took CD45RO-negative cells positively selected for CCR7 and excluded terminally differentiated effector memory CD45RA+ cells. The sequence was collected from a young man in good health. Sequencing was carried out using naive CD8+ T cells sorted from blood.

As DNA, the CDR3 is TGTGCCAGCAGTGAACTCGCCCCGGGACAGGGCTTAAGCTACGAGCAGTACTTC. Translation gives CASSELAPGQGLSYEQYF. V is TRBV27 and J is TRBJ2-7; TRBD1 matches at 9 bases. Germline V gene lookup returns CDR1 MNHEY and CDR2 SMNVEV (reference sequence). The CDR3 has 18 residues. V dropped 5 bases and J dropped 3; count of bases not matched to a gene: 17.